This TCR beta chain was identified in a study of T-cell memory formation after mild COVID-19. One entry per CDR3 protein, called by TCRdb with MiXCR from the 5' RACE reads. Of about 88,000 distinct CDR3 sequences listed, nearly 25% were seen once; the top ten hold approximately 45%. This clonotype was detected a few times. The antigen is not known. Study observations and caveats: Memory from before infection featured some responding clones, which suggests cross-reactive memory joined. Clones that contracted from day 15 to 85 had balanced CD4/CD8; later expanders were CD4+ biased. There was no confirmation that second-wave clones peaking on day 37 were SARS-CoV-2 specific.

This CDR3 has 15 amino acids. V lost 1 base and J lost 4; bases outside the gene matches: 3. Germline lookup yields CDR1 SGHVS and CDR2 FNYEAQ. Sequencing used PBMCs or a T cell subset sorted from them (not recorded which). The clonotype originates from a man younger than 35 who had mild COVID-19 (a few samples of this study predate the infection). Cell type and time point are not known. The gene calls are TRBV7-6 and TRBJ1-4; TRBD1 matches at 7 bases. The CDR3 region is CASSLEGDSNEKLFF. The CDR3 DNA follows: TGTGCCAGCAGCTTAGAAGGGGACAGTAATGAAAAACTGTTTTTT. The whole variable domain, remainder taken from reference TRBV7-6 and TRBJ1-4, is GAGVSQSPRYKVTKRGQDVALRCDPISGHVSLYWYRQALGQGPEFLTYFNYEAQQDKSGLPNDRFSAERPEGSISTLTIQRTEQRDSAMYRCASSLEGDSNEKLFFGSGTQLSVL.